This T cell receptor beta chain emerged from a study of blood T cell repertoires in COVID-19. Measured with immunoSEQ multiplex PCR; TCRdb has only the in-frame clones, and not every one. The sample records 220,000 or so clones, 90% being singletons. Participants were placed into cohorts based on the clinical history they reported. People in the exposed group encountered a COVID-19 case within 2 weeks before entering the study. Trimming took off 0 bases at V and 6 bases at J, with 15 bases between the two ends. The CDR3 runs to 15 residues. Germline CDR1 SGHNT, CDR2 YYREEE (reference sequence). The V call is TRBV5-4, the J call TRBJ1-1; D possibly corresponds to TRBD1 (5 bases). This TCR was recovered from a man aged 45 to 65 who had been exposed to COVID-19. Sequencing was done on a sample of PBMCs or T cells enriched from blood (not recorded which). The CDR3 here is CASSLAPRGQAEAFF. Written as DNA, the CDR3 is TGTGCCAGCAGCTTGGCCCCAAGGGGCCAGGCTGAAGCTTTCTTT.